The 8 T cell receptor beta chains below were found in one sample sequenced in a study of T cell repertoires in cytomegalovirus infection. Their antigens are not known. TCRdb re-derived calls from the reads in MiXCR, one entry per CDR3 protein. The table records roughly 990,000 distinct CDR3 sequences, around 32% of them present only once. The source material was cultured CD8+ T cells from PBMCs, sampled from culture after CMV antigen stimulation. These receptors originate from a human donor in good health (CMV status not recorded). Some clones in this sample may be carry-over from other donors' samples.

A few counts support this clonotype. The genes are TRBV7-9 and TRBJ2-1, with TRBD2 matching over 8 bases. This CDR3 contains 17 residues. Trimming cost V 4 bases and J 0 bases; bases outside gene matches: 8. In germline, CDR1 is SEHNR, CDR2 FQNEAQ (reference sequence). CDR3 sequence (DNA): TGTGCCAGCAGCTGGCTTGGCGGGGGGAGCTCCTACAATGAGCAGTTCTTC. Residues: CASSWLGGGSSYNEQFF.

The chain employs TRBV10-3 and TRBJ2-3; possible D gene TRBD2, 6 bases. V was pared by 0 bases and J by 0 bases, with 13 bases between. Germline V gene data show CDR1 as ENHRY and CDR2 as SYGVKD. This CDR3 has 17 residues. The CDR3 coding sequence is TGTGCCATCAGTGAGTCCTGGCTAGCGACTAGCACAGATACGCAGTATTTT. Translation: CAISESWLATSTDTQYF.

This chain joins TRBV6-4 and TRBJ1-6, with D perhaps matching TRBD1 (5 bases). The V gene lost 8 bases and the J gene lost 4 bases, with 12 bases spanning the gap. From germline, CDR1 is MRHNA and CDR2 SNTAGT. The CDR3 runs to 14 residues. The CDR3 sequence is CASARDGYNSPLHF. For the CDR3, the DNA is TGTGCCAGCGCCCGGGACGGGTATAATTCACCCCTCCACTTT.

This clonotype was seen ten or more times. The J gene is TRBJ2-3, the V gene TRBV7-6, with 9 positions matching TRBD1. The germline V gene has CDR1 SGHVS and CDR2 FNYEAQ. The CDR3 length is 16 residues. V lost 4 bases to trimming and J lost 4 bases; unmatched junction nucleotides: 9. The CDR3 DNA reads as TGTGCCAGCAGCTCCCAACGACAGGGGGGCCCAGATACGCAGTATTTT. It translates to CASSSQRQGGPDTQYF.

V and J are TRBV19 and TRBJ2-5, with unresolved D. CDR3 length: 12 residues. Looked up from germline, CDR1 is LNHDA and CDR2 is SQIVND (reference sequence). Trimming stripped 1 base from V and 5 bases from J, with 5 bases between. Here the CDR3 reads CASSIGGETQYF. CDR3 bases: TGTGCCAGTAGTATAGGGGGTGAGACCCAGTACTTC. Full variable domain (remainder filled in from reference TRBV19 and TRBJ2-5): DGGITQSPKYLFRKEGQNVTLSCEQNLNHDAMYWYRQDPGQGLRLIYYSQIVNDFQKGDIAEGYSVSREKKESFPLTVTSAQKNPTAFYLCASSIGGETQYFGPGTRLLVL.

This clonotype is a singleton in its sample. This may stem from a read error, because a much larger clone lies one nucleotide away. CDR3 DNA: TGTGCCAGCAGCTCGGGACTGATTTCCTACGAGGAGTACTTC. As protein: CASSSGLISYEEYF. The V gene is TRBV7-2, the J gene TRBJ2-7; a weak D match, TRBD2 (6 bases). The CDR3 loop spans 14 amino acids. CDR1 is SGHTA, CDR2 FQGNSA, per germline.

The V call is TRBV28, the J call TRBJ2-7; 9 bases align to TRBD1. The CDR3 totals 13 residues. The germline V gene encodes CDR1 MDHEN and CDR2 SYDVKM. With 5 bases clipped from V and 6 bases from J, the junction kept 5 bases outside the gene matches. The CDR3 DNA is TGTGCCAGCAGTGGGGGGGACAGGGCCGAGCAGTACGTC. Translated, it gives CASSGGDRAEQYV.

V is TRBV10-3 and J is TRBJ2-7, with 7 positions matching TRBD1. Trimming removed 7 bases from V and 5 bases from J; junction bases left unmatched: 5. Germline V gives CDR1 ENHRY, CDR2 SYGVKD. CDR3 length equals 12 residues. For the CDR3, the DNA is TGTGCCATCAAAAGGGACAGAGACGAGCAGTACTTC. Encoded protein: CAIKRDRDEQYF.